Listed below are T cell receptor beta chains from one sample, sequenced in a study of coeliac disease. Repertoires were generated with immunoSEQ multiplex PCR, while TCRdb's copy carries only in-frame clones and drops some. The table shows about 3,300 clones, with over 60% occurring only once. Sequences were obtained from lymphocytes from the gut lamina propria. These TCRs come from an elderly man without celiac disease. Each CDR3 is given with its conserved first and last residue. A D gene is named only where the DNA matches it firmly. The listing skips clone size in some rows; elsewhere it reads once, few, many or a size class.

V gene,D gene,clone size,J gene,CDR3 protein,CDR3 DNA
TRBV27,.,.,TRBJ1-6,CASSLIRGNSPLHF,TGTGCCAGCAGTTTAATAAGGGGGAATTCACCCCTCCACTTT
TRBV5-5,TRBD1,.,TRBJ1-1,CASTIAGGSMNTEAFF,TGTGCCAGCACCATTGCAGGGGGATCAATGAACACTGAAGCTTTCTTT
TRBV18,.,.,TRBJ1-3,CASSPQGMGGNTIYF,TGTGCCAGCTCACCACAGGGGATGGGCGGAAACACCATATATTTT
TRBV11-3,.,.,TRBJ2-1,CASSPSGSSYNEQFF,TGTGCCAGCAGCCCTTCGGGGAGCTCCTACAATGAGCAGTTCTTC
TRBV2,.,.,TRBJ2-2,CASKDSRNTGELFF,TGTGCCAGCAAGGACAGCAGAAACACCGGGGAGCTGTTTTTT
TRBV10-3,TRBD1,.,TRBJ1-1,CAISDPRTGGTEAFF,TGTGCCATCAGTGATCCCCGGACAGGGGGCACTGAAGCTTTCTTT
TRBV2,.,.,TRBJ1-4,CASSGQGRGEKLFF,TGTGCCAGCAGTGGTCAGGGTAGAGGAGAAAAACTGTTTTTT
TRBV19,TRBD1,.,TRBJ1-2,CASSTEQGAVGYTF,TGTGCCAGTAGTACCGAGCAGGGGGCGGTTGGCTACACCTTC
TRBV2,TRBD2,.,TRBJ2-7,CASSDAGGGASYEQYF,TGTGCCAGCAGTGACGCGGGAGGGGGCGCGTCCTACGAGCAGTACTTC
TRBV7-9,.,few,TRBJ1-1,CASSMGPNTEAFF,TGTGCCAGCAGCATGGGCCCGAACACTGAAGCTTTCTTT
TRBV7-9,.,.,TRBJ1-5,CASSPLDQPQHF,TGTGCCAGCAGCCCCCTAGATCAGCCCCAGCATTTT
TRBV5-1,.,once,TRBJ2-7,CASSPPSYEQYF,TGCGCCAGCAGCCCCCCTTCCTACGAGCAGTACTTC
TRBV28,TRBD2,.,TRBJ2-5,CASSFEGQGGKTQYF,TGTGCCAGCAGTTTCGAAGGGCAGGGAGGGAAGACCCAGTACTTC
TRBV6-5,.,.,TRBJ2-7,CASSYVQGRSYEQYF,TGTGCCAGCAGTTACGTCCAGGGGCGCTCCTACGAGCAGTACTTC
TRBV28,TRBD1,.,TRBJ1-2,CASSPDRKYGYTF,TGTGCCAGCAGCCCGGACAGGAAATATGGCTACACCTTC
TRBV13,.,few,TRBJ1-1,CASSLFQGTEAFF,TGTGCCAGCAGCCTATTTCAGGGGACTGAAGCTTTCTTT
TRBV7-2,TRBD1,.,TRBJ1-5,CASSQGQGMPQHF,TGTGCCAGCAGCCAGGGACAGGGTATGCCCCAGCATTTT
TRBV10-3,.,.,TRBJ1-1,CATLAGNTEAFF,TGTGCCACCTTGGCGGGGAACACTGAAGCTTTCTTT
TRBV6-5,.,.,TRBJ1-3,CASSESGRNTIYF,TGTGCCAGCAGTGAAAGCGGAAGAAACACCATATATTTT
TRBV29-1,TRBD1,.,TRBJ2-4,CSVGTGKNIQYF,TGCAGCGTCGGGACAGGCAAAAACATTCAGTACTTC
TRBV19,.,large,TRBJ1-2,CASSILPGYRGYTF,TGTGCCAGTAGTATTCTACCGGGGTATCGTGGCTACACCTTC
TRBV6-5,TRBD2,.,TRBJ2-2,CASVPSGGTGELFF,TGTGCCAGCGTTCCTAGCGGGGGCACCGGGGAGCTGTTTTTT
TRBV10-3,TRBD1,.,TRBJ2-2,CAISPGQLNTGELFF,TGTGCCATCAGCCCGGGACAGCTGAACACCGGGGAGCTGTTTTTT
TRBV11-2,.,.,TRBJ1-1,CASSFERNTEAFF,TGTGCCAGCAGCTTCGAGAGGAACACTGAAGCTTTCTTT
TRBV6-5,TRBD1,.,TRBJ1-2,CASTKTGTYGYTF,TGTGCCAGCACCAAGACAGGGACCTATGGCTACACCTTC
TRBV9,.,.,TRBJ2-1,CASSPENRFGEQFF,TGTGCCAGCAGCCCCGAGAATCGGTTTGGTGAGCAGTTCTTC
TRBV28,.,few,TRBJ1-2,CASNNGYYGYTF,TGTGCCAGCAATAACGGTTACTATGGCTACACCTTC
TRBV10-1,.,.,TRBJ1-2,CASSPGGSYGYTF,TGCGCCAGCAGCCCCGGAGGGTCCTATGGCTACACCTTC
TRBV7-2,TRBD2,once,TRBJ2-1,CASSLVGTSASYNEQFF,TGTGCCAGCAGCTTAGTAGGGACTAGCGCCTCCTACAATGAGCAGTTCTTC
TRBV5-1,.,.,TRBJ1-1,CASSEGALNTEAFF,TGCGCCAGCAGCGAGGGCGCCTTGAACACTGAAGCTTTCTTT
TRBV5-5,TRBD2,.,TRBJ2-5,CASSLLAGGPRETQYF,TGTGCCAGCAGCCTGCTAGCGGGGGGGCCACGGGAGACCCAGTACTTC
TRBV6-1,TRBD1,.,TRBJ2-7,CASSVRTGLYEQYF,TGTGCCAGCAGTGTCAGGACAGGGCTCTACGAGCAGTACTTC
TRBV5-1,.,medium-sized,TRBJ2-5,CASSFERLMETQYF,TGCGCCAGCAGCTTCGAGAGACTAATGGAGACCCAGTACTTC
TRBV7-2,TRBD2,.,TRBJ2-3,CASSLVGGTSGGRTDTQYF,TGTGCCAGCAGCTTAGTGGGGGGGACTAGCGGGGGACGCACAGATACGCAGTATTTT
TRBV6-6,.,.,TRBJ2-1,CASSSQGSSYNEQFF,TGTGCCAGCAGTTCGCAGGGTTCTTCCTACAATGAGCAGTTCTTC
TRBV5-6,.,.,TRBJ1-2,CASSQGVYGYTF,TGTGCCAGCAGCCAGGGTGTCTATGGCTACACCTTC
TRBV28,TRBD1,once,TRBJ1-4,CASSSQQGGNEKLFF,TGTGCCAGCAGTTCCCAACAGGGGGGCAATGAAAAACTGTTTTTT
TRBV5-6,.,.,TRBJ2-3,CASRLTYTDTQYF,TGTGCCAGCAGACTTACCTACACAGATACGCAGTATTTT
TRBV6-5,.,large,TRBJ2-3,CASRTTSTDTQYF,TGTGCCAGCAGGACGACAAGCACAGATACGCAGTATTTT
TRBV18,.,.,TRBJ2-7,CASSPGSQGSYEQYF,TGTGCCAGCTCACCGGGGTCGCAGGGTTCCTACGAGCAGTACTTC
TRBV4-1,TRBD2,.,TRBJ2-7,CASSQESGREEDEQYF,TGCGCCAGCAGCCAAGAATCGGGGCGGGAGGAGGACGAGCAGTACTTC
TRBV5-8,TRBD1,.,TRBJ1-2,CASSLLRQGNGYTF,TGTGCCAGCAGCTTGCTGCGACAGGGTAACGGCTACACCTTC
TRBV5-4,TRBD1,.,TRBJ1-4,CASSLDRANEKLFF,TGTGCCAGCAGCCTGGACAGGGCTAATGAAAAACTGTTTTTT
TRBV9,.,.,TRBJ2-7,CASSVGTAAYEQYF,TGTGCCAGCAGCGTAGGGACAGCAGCCTACGAGCAGTACTTC
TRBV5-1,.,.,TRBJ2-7,CASSLEGGRDEQYF,TGCGCCAGCAGCTTGGAGGGGGGGAGGGACGAGCAGTACTTC
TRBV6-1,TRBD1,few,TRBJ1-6,CASSEVWGGQGGSPLHF,TGTGCCAGCAGTGAAGTCTGGGGGGGACAGGGGGGTTCACCCCTCCACTTT
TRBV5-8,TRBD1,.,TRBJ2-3,CASSQTRDSRRTDTQYF,TGTGCCAGCAGCCAGACGAGGGACAGTCGTCGCACAGATACGCAGTATTTT
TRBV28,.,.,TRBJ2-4,CASSLGGSKNIQYF,TGTGCCAGCAGTTTAGGGGGGTCCAAAAACATTCAGTACTTC
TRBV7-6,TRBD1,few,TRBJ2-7,CASSLARATGLGEQYF,TGTGCCAGCAGCTTAGCCCGCGCGACAGGGCTTGGGGAGCAGTACTTC
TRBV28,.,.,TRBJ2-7,CASTLQGPYEQYF,TGTGCCAGCACTCTCCAGGGGCCCTACGAGCAGTACTTC
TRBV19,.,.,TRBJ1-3,CASAQGSGNTIYF,TGTGCCAGCGCACAGGGTTCTGGAAACACCATATATTTT
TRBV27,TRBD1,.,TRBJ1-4,CASSQQGGLTTNEKLFF,TGTGCCAGCAGCCAACAGGGGGGATTAACAACTAATGAAAAACTGTTTTTT
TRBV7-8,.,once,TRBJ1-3,CASSLGQGRGSGNTIYF,TGTGCCAGCAGCTTAGGGCAGGGTAGGGGCTCTGGAAACACCATATATTTT
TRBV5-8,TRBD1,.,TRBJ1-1,CASSERQGRDTEAFF,TGTGCCAGCAGCGAACGACAGGGGAGGGACACTGAAGCTTTCTTT
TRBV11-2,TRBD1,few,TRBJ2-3,CASSPPGQRTDTQYF,TGTGCCAGCAGCCCTCCGGGACAGCGTACAGATACGCAGTATTTT